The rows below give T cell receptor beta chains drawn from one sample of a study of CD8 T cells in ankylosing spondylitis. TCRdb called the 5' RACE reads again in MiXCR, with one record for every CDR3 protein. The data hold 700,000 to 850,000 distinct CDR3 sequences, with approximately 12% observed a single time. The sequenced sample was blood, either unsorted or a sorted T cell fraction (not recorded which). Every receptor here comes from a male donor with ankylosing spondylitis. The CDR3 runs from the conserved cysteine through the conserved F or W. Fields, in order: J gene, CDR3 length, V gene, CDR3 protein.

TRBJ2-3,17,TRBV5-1,CASSTWTFSTSTDTQYF
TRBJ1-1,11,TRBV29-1,CSVAEEAEAFF
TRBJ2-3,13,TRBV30,CAWSLGHTDTQYF
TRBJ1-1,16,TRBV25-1,CASSEEGNFLNTEAFF
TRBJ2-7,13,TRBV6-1,CASSGTGGYEQYF
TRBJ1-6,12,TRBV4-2,CASSQAGLPLHF
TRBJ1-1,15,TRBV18,CASSPRRDVETEAFF
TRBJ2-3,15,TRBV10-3,CAICRDPFTSDTQYF
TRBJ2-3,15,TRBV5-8,CASSPFREQSDTQYF
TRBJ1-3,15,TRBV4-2,CASSQVTGSGNTIYF
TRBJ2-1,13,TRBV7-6,CASSFTGGVEQFF
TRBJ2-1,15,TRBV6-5,CASSYGQVSYNEQFF
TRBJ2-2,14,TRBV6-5,CASSYRVGGGELFF
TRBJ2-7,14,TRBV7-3,CASSLSGTGDEQYF
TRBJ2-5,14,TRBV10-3,CATQGQIGQETQYF
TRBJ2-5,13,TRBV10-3,CAISDSRGETQYF
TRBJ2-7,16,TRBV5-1,CASSLAGTGDSYEQYF
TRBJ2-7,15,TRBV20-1,CSAPDGQGYFGEQYF
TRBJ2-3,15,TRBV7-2,CASSFIGHRTDTQYF
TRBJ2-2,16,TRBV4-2,CASSQEGTRGTGELFF
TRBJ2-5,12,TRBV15,CATSRGPWTQYF
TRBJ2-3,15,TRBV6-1,CASTQSGGGADTQYF
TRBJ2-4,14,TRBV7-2,CASSRPGRGNIQYF
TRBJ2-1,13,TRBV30,CAWQRTVYNEQFF
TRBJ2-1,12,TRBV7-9,CASSRGGATLFF
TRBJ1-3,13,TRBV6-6,CASSYFPGNTIYF
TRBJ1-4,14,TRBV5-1,CASRRDSSNEKLFF
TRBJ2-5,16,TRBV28,CASSPPLTLGTETQYF
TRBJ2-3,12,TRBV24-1,CATSDITDTQYF